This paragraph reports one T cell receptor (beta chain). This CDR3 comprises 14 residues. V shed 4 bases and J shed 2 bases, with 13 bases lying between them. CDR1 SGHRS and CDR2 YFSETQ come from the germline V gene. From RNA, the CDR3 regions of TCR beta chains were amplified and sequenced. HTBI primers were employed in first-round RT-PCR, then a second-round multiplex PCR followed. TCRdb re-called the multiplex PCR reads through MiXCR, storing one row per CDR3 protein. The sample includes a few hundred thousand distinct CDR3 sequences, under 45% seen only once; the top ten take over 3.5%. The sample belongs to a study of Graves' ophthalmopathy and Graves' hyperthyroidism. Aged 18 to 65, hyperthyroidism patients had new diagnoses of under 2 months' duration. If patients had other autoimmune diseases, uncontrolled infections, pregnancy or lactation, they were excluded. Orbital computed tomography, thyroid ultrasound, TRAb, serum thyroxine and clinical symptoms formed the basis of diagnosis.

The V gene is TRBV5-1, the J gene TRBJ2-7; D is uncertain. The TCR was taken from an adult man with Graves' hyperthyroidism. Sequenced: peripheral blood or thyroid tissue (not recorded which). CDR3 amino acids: CASSRDGPAYEQYF. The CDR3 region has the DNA TGCGCCAGCAGCCGAGACGGACCAGCCTACGAGCAGTACTTC.